This is a list of T cell receptor beta chains from one sample in a study of T cell repertoires in cytomegalovirus infection. Each CDR3 protein gets one entry after TCRdb re-called the reads with MiXCR. The sample has around 280,000 distinct CDR3 sequences; roughly 13% are singletons. Sequenced: PBMCs. These receptors originate from a human donor in good health (CMV status not recorded). Some clones in this sample may be carry-over from other donors' samples. CDR3s include the opening cysteine and the closing phenylalanine or tryptophan. Each record gives: clone size, J gene, D gene, V gene, CDR3 DNA, CDR3 protein. A D gene is named only where the DNA matches it firmly. Size values are once, few and many counts, or a class for expanded clones, and some rows have none.

abundance: -; j_gene: TRBJ2-5; d_gene: TRBD1; v_gene: TRBV7-9; CDR3nt: TGTGCCAGCAGCCCAGAGCAGGGGGCCGAGACCCAGTACTTC; CDR3aa: CASSPEQGAETQYF
abundance: -; j_gene: TRBJ2-7; d_gene: TRBD1; v_gene: TRBV28; CDR3nt: TGTGCCAGCAGTTTTACAGGGGTCTCCTACGAGCAGTACTTC; CDR3aa: CASSFTGVSYEQYF
abundance: -; j_gene: TRBJ1-6; d_gene: -; v_gene: TRBV28; CDR3nt: TGTGCCAGCAGTTCTTACAGCGGTTCACCCCTCCACTTT; CDR3aa: CASSSYSGSPLHF
abundance: -; j_gene: TRBJ2-2; d_gene: -; v_gene: TRBV6-5; CDR3nt: TGTGCCAGCAAGGCCGGGACGGATTATACCGGGGAGCTGTTTTTT; CDR3aa: CASKAGTDYTGELFF
abundance: many; j_gene: TRBJ1-2; d_gene: -; v_gene: TRBV7-2; CDR3nt: TGTGCCAGCAGCTTACTAGGGGGGGGCGCGGATTATGGCTACACCTTC; CDR3aa: CASSLLGGGADYGYTF
abundance: -; j_gene: TRBJ1-5; d_gene: -; v_gene: TRBV6-2/TRBV6-3; CDR3nt: TGTGCCAGCAGTTCCGCGGGGACGATCACCCAGCCCCAGCATTTT; CDR3aa: CASSSAGTITQPQHF
abundance: many; j_gene: TRBJ2-3; d_gene: -; v_gene: TRBV7-9; CDR3nt: TGTGCCAGCAGCGCCCCTCCCAGCGGGTTCCGGGAGAGCACAGATACGCAGTATTTT; CDR3aa: CASSAPPSGFRESTDTQYF
abundance: -; j_gene: TRBJ1-6; d_gene: TRBD1; v_gene: TRBV27; CDR3nt: TGTGCCAGCAGTCCTATTAGGGGACAGGCAAATAATTCACCCCTCCACTTT; CDR3aa: CASSPIRGQANNSPLHF
abundance: many; j_gene: TRBJ2-7; d_gene: TRBD2; v_gene: TRBV7-9; CDR3nt: TGTGCCAGCTCCGGGAGGACTAGCGGTTACGAGCAGTACTTC; CDR3aa: CASSGRTSGYEQYF
abundance: many; j_gene: TRBJ2-7; d_gene: TRBD1; v_gene: TRBV7-2; CDR3nt: TGTGCCAGCAGCTTAGCGCTAGGACAGGGGGTTCGGGAGCAGTACTTC; CDR3aa: CASSLALGQGVREQYF
abundance: -; j_gene: TRBJ2-3; d_gene: -; v_gene: TRBV7-9; CDR3nt: TGTGCCAGCAGCTTTAGTAGCGGATTCACAGATACGCAGTATTTT; CDR3aa: CASSFSSGFTDTQYF
abundance: few; j_gene: TRBJ2-1; d_gene: -; v_gene: TRBV20-1; CDR3nt: TGCAGTGCTAGAGGGACATACAATGAGCAGTTCTTC; CDR3aa: CSARGTYNEQFF
abundance: few; j_gene: TRBJ2-1; d_gene: TRBD2; v_gene: TRBV4-3; CDR3nt: TGCGCCAGCAGCCATCAGCCCGGGACTAGCGTCTACAATGAGCAGTTCTTC; CDR3aa: CASSHQPGTSVYNEQFF
abundance: -; j_gene: TRBJ2-3; d_gene: TRBD1; v_gene: TRBV20-1; CDR3nt: TGCAGTGCTCGCCCCTCACAGGGGGCATACACAGATACGCAGTATTTT; CDR3aa: CSARPSQGAYTDTQYF
abundance: many; j_gene: TRBJ1-2; d_gene: TRBD1; v_gene: TRBV7-2; CDR3nt: TGTGCCAGCAGCTTAGGACCTCGACAGGGGAACTATGGCTACACCTTC; CDR3aa: CASSLGPRQGNYGYTF
abundance: many; j_gene: TRBJ1-2; d_gene: -; v_gene: TRBV7-2; CDR3nt: TGTGCCAGCAGCCCGGACAGAAACTATGGCTACACCTTC; CDR3aa: CASSPDRNYGYTF
abundance: many; j_gene: TRBJ2-4; d_gene: -; v_gene: TRBV6-2/TRBV6-3; CDR3nt: TGTGCCAGCGGGAGGAGGGAAAACATTCAGTACTTC; CDR3aa: CASGRRENIQYF